The T cell receptor (beta chain) described here comes from a study of blood T cells in healthy people across ages. Overall study results and limits: Estimated diversity that came from one million T cells was considered an underestimate.

This CDR3 spans 17 amino acids. Trimming took 4 bases from V and 13 from J; bases not matched to a gene: 19. CDR1 is SGHTA and CDR2 is FQGNSA in the germline V gene. To note about this clonotype: As yet, its antigen is unknown.

No fewer than 6 million PBMCs went into each sample. Primed by a sample-barcoded 5' primer and a J-beta primer mix, a second PCR proceeded for 7 to 11 cycles. A single record per CDR3 protein comes from TCRdb applying MiXCR to the 5' RACE reads. Among 1.5 million to 2 million distinct CDR3 sequences listed, 28% were seen once. The source is a woman aged 25 to 39 in good health. This chain joins TRBV7-2 and TRBJ2-5, with 12 bases lining up with TRBD2. The specimen sequenced was blood. CDR3 in amino acids: CASSSRGLAGSGYERYF. The CDR3 bases are TGTGCCAGCAGCTCAAGGGGACTAGCGGGTTCTGGATACGAGCGGTACTTC. The whole variable domain, remainder taken from reference TRBV7-2 and TRBJ2-5, is GAGVSQSPSNKVTEKGKDVELRCDPISGHTALYWYRQSLGQGLEFLIYFQGNSAPDKSGLPSDRFSAERTGGSVSTLTIQRTQQEDSAVYLCASSSRGLAGSGYERYFGPGTRLLVL.